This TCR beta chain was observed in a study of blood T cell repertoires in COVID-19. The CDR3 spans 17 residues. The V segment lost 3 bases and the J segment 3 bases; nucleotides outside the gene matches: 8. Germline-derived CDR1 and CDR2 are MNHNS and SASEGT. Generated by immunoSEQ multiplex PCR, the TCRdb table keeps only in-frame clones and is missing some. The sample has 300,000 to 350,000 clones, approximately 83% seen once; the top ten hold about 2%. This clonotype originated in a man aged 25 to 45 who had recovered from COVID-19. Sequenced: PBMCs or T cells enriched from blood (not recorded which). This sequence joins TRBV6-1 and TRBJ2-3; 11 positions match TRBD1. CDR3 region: CASSEPPGTGGTDTQYF. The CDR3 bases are TGTGCCAGCAGTGAGCCCCCCGGGACAGGGGGAACAGATACGCAGTATTTT.